This note documents a single T cell receptor beta chain sequence. Its target is not known. The CDR3 loop spans 14 amino acids. V was clipped by 11 bases and J by 0 bases, with 16 bases between them. Germline V gene lookup returns CDR1 MDHEN and CDR2 SYDVKM. This record comes from a study of beta chain features in type 1 diabetes. Study-wide points: All four CD4+ subsets from Type 1 diabetes patients carried moderately but significantly shorter TCRB CDR3s.

All of the isolated RNA was reverse transcribed, so expressed TCRB transcripts were sequenced. The method was immunoSEQ multiplex PCR; TCRdb's version includes in-frame clones alone and lacks a portion of them. The table records more than 95,000 clones, 28% of them present only once. The chain is built from TRBV28 and TRBJ2-5, with D perhaps matching TRBD2 (5 bases). Sequencing was done on a sample of central memory CD4+ T cells from blood. The TCR comes from a woman between 18 and 29 years old with type 1 diabetes. CDR3 nucleotide sequence: TGTGCCTCCTCCGGGGTCGCTTACCAAGAGACCCAGTACTTC. Translation: CASSGVAYQETQYF.